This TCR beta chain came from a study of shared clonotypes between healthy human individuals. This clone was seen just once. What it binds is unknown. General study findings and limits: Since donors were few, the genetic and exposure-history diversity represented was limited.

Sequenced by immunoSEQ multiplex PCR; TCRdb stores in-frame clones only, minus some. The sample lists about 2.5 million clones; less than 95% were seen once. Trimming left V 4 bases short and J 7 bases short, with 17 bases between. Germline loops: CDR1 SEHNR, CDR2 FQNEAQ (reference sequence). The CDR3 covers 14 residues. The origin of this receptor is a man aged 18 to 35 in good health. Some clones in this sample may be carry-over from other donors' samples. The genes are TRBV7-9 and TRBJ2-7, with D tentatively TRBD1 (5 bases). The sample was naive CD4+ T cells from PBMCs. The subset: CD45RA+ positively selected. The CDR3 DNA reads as TGTGCCAGCAGCTATGGGATGGTCGCAGGGGAGCAGTACTTC. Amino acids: CASSYGMVAGEQYF.